These 2 T cell receptor beta chains share one sample of origin, sequenced in a study of blood T cells in healthy people across ages. Alongside a J-beta primer mix, a sample-barcoded 5' primer served in a second PCR lasting about 7 to 11 cycles. TCRdb analysed the 5' RACE reads with MiXCR anew, one entry per CDR3 protein. In the table there are a few hundred thousand distinct CDR3 sequences, over 45% of which are singletons. Material for sequencing was blood. These receptors all come from a man in his 60s in good health.

This chain links TRBV6-6 with TRBJ1-1; TRBD1 agrees at 8 bases. There are 14 residues in the CDR3. Trimming at V came to 4 bases and at J to 6 bases, leaving 7 bases not matched to a gene. Germline assignment: CDR1 MNHNY and CDR2 SVGAGI (reference sequence). This CDR3 reads CASSSGDRLSEAFF. CDR3 DNA: TGTGCCAGCAGTTCCGGGGACAGGCTTTCTGAAGCTTTCTTT.

The rearrangement joins TRBV7-9 to TRBJ2-5, with 7 bases aligning to TRBD1. Losses at the gene ends were 5 bases for V and 13 bases for J; bases not matched to a gene: 7. Germline V CDR1 and CDR2: SEHNR, FQNEAQ (reference sequence). The length of the CDR3 is 11 residues. CDR3 sequence reads: CASSPQGVTYF. The CDR3 DNA follows: TGTGCCAGCAGCCCCCAGGGGGTGACGTACTTC.